This entry lists 2 T cell receptor beta chains sequenced from one sample in a study of blood T cell repertoires in COVID-19. Profiled with immunoSEQ multiplex PCR; TCRdb holds only in-frame clones, not every one. Found here are roughly 200,000 clones, 80% to 90% of them singletons; the top ten hold 8% to 11%. The source material was peripheral blood. The source of these receptors is a woman over 75 with COVID-19, enrolled during active disease.

This rearrangement joins TRBV28 to TRBJ1-2; 7 bases map to TRBD1. J was trimmed by 1 base and V by 8 bases; bases with no gene match: 4. The CDR3 spans 13 residues. Germline V gene data show CDR1 as MDHEN and CDR2 as SYDVKM. The CDR3 loop is CASLRGDNYGYTF. The CDR3 coding sequence is TGTGCCAGCCTCAGGGGGGATAACTATGGCTACACCTTC.

The chain couples TRBV5-8 to TRBJ2-7; D may be TRBD2 (6 bases). CDR1 and CDR2 (germline): SGHTS, YDEGEE. The CDR3 sequence is 17 residues long. V was cut by 0 bases and J by 1 base, with 17 bases left in between. The CDR3 DNA sequence: TGTGCCAGCAGCTTGGGTGGTGCGGGGTCGAATTCCTACGAGCAGTACGTC. Its translation is CASSLGGAGSNSYEQYV.